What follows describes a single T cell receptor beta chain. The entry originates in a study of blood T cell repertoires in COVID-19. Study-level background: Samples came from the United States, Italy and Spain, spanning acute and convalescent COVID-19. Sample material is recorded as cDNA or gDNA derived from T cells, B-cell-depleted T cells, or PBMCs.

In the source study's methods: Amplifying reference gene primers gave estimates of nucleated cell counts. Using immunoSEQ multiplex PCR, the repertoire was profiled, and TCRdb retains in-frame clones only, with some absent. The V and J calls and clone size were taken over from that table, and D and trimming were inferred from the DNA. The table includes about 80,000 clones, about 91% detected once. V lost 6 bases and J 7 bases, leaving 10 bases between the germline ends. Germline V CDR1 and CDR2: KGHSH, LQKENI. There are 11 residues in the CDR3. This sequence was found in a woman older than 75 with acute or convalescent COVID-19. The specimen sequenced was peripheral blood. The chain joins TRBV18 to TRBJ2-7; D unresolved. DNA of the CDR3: TGTGCCAGCTCCGCCTCCAGGGAGCAGTACTTC. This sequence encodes CASSASREQYF.